Reported below is one T cell receptor beta chain. What it binds is not known. V was cut by 6 bases and J by 2 bases, with 16 bases left in between. There are 15 residues in the CDR3. The sample belongs to a study of CD8+CD57+ T cells in acquired aplastic anemia. Study overall: Sorting CD4+ and CD8+ cells gave DNA averaging about 3.1 ug. Notes on the study in general: Overlapping CD8+ CDR3 repertoires of patients and controls contained roughly 29 shared sequences.

Investigators profiled TCR beta VDJ and CDR3 from genomic DNA template. TCRdb reprocessed the reads with MiXCR, giving one entry per CDR3 protein. The table includes more than 100,000 distinct CDR3 sequences, over 45% detected once. The chain uses TRBV12-3 or TRBV12-4 and TRBJ1-1, with D tentatively TRBD1 (5 bases). Specimen: sorted CD4+, CD8+, or CD8+CD57+ T cells (not recorded which) from PBMCs. The origin of this receptor is a human donor in good health, serving as a control. The DNA of the CDR3 is TGTGCCAGCAGGCCACCCGGGGCGAGTAACACTGAAGCTTTCTTT. As protein: CASRPPGASNTEAFF.